Included here is one TCR beta chain sequence, with context. Its specificity is unknown. With iRepertoire HTBI primers and Arm-PCR of CDR3 regions, TCR beta libraries were built. TCRdb ran MiXCR on the multiplex PCR reads and lists one entry per CDR3 protein. The table has 380,000 or so distinct CDR3 sequences, about 16% seen once. The germline V and J ends were trimmed by 6 bases and 8 bases, with 23 bases remaining between them. This CDR3 is built from 16 residues. Germline loops: CDR1 KGHSH, CDR2 LQKENI. Time point: newly diagnosed GD, antithyroid drugs for less than 3 months. RNA isolated from PBMCs was used to make the TCR library. This record belongs to a study of regulatory T cells in long-lasting Graves disease. General study points: Whereas new patients shared 900 to 1,000 public clonotypes, persistent patients shared more, at under 3,500.

The same data also went into a second study, on T cells in Graves' hyperthyroidism and ophthalmopathy. That work contributes: It was considered stable Graves' hyperthyroidism when ophthalmopathy did not progress within 18 months. Most thyroid clonotypes with frequency above 0.001 were detected in blood.

The clonotype comes from a woman between 18 and 29 years old with Graves disease. Source: peripheral blood mononuclear cells (PBMCs), taken at new diagnosis, from a patient treated with antithyroid drugs. V gene TRBV18 combines with J gene TRBJ1-5, with D perhaps matching TRBD1 (5 bases). CDR3 residues: CASSPRGTSGLEPQHF. The CDR3 DNA is TGTGCCAGCTCCCCGCGGGGGACGTCTGGATTGGAGCCCCAGCATTTT.